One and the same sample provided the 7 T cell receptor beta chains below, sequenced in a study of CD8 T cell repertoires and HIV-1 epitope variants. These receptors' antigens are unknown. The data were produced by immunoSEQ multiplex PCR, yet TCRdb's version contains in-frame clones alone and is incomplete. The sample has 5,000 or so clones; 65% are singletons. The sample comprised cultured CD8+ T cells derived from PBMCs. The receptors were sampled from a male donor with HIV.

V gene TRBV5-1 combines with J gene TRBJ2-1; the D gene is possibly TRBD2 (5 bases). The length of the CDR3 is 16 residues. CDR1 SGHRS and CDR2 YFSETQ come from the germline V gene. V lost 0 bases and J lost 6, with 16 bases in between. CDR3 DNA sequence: TGCGCCAGCAGCTTGGCTCTGGCGGGCAATCTCAATGAGCAGTTCTTC. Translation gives CASSLALAGNLNEQFF.

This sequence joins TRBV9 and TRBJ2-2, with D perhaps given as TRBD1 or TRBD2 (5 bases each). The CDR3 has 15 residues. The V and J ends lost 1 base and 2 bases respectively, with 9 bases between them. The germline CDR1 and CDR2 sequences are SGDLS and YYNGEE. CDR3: CASSVRGDNTGELFF. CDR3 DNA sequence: TGTGCCAGCAGCGTACGAGGGGATAACACCGGGGAGCTGTTTTTT.

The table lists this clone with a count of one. CDR3 sequence reads: CASSPQTGKDEQYF. For the CDR3, the DNA is TGTGCCAGCTCACCACAGACAGGGAAGGACGAGCAGTACTTC. The chain couples TRBV18 to TRBJ2-7; 7 nucleotides align to TRBD1. Germline V gene lookup returns CDR1 KGHSH and CDR2 LQKENI. The CDR3 sequence is 14 residues long. Unmatched junction bases numbered 5, after V lost 1 base and J lost 5 bases.

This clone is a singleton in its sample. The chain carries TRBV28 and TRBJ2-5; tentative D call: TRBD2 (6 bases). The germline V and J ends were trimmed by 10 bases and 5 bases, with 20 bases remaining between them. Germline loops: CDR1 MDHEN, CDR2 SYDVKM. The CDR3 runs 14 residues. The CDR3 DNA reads TGTGCCACCATTACCACTAGCCTCCCGGAGACCCAGTACTTC. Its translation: CATITTSLPETQYF. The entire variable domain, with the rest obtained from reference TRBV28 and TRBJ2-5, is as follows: DVKVTQSSRYLVKRTGEKVFLECVQDMDHENMFWYRQDPGLGLRLIYFSYDVKMKEKGDIPEGYSVSREKKERFSLILESASTNQTSMYLCATITTSLPETQYFGPGTRLLVL.

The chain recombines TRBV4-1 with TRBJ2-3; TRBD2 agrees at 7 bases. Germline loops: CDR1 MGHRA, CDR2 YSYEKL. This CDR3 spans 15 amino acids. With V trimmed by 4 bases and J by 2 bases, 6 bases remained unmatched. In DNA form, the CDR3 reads TGCGCCAGCAGCCCGAGCGGGGAACTCACAGATACGCAGTATTTT. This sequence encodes CASSPSGELTDTQYF.

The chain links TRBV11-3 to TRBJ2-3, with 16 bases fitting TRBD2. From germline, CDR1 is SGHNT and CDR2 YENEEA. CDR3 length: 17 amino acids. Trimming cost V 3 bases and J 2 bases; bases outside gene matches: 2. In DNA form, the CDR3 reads TGTGCCAGCAGCTTGGGACTAGCGGGAGGGCCCACAGATACGCAGTATTTT. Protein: CASSLGLAGGPTDTQYF.

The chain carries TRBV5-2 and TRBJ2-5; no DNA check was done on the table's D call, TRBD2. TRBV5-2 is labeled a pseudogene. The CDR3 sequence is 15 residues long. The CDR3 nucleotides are TGTGCCAGCAGCTCCGCCGGGATAGATCAAGAGACCCAGTACTTC. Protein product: CASSSAGIDQETQYF.